This entry lists 17 T cell receptor beta chains sequenced from one sample in a study of blood T cell repertoires in COVID-19. Profiling relied on immunoSEQ multiplex PCR, and the TCRdb table lists in-frame clones only, not all of them. The sample lists 70,000 or so clones, roughly 88% occurring once. The sample was peripheral blood. The receptors derive from a young man with acute or convalescent COVID-19.

The V call is TRBV2, the J call TRBJ2-1; 7 nucleotides match TRBD1. Per germline, CDR1 SNHLY and CDR2 FYNNEI. The CDR3 covers 15 residues. The J segment lost 0 bases and the V segment lost 7 bases, leaving 6 bases of the junction unmatched. The CDR3 bases are TGTGCCAGCATAGACCGGGACAGCTCCTACAATGAGCAGTTCTTC. It specifies CASIDRDSSYNEQFF. The variable domain in full, completed from reference TRBV2 and TRBJ2-1, reads EPEVTQTPSHQVTQMGQEVILRCVPISNHLYFYWYRQILGQKVEFLVSFYNNEISEKSEIFDDQFSVERPDGSNFTLKIRSTKLEDSAMYFCASIDRDSSYNEQFFGPGTRLTVL.

This rearrangement joins TRBV9 to TRBJ1-1; D unclear. Germline V gives CDR1 SGDLS, CDR2 YYNGEE. The CDR3 is 14 amino acids. Trimming took off 4 bases at V and 0 bases at J, with 10 bases between the two ends. As DNA, the CDR3 is TGTGCCAGCAGCCCAGGAGGGCTGAACACTGAAGCTTTCTTT. Translating gives CASSPGGLNTEAFF.

As DNA, the CDR3 is TGTGCCAGCAGTGTGCGCGACAGGGGGAATTCACCCCTCCACTTT. This encodes CASSVRDRGNSPLHF. The rearrangement links TRBV2 to TRBJ1-6, with 9 bases identical to TRBD1. Per germline, CDR1 SNHLY and CDR2 FYNNEI. V dropped 4 bases and J dropped 7; count of bases not matched to a gene: 5. The CDR3 has 15 amino acids.

The genes are TRBV29-1 and TRBJ1-2, with D perhaps TRBD1 (6 bases). V was shortened by 3 bases and J by 8 bases, with 13 bases between the two germline ends. The CDR3 covers 12 residues. The germline V gene has CDR1 SQVTM and CDR2 ANQGSEA. This chain's CDR3 is CSVEKQGKGYTF. The CDR3 DNA reads as TGCAGCGTTGAGAAACAGGGAAAAGGCTACACCTTC.

The rearrangement uses TRBV6-5 and TRBJ1-1, with TRBD1 matching 10 bases. V dropped 2 bases and J dropped 10; count of bases not matched to a gene: 13. Germline V gene lookup returns CDR1 MNHEY and CDR2 SVGAGI. The CDR3 totals 16 residues. CDR3 residues: CASSYVLGTGEGGAFF. CDR3 DNA sequence: TGTGCCAGCAGTTACGTCTTGGGGACAGGGGAGGGTGGAGCTTTCTTT.

This clone is medium-sized (0.01 to 0.1%) within its sample. The V gene is TRBV27, the J gene TRBJ2-5, with D hard to call. The V and J ends lost 0 bases and 0 bases respectively, with 11 bases between them. Germline assignment: CDR1 MNHEY and CDR2 SMNVEV (reference sequence). The length of the CDR3 is 16 residues. The CDR3 loop reads CASSLSFPLYQETQYF. In DNA form, the CDR3 reads TGTGCCAGCAGTTTATCTTTTCCTTTGTACCAAGAGACCCAGTACTTC.

The rearrangement links TRBV5-6 to TRBJ2-3; weak D call: TRBD2 (5 bases). V lost 5 bases to trimming and J lost 2 bases, with 12 bases between them. There are 14 residues in the CDR3. Germline CDR1 and CDR2: SGHDT and YYEEEE. This chain's CDR3 is CASRVDYSTDTQYF. The CDR3, as DNA: TGTGCCAGCAGGGTTGACTATTCCACAGATACGCAGTATTTT.

This chain joins TRBV5-6 and TRBJ2-1; maybe TRBD1 (6 bases). The germline V gene encodes CDR1 SGHDT and CDR2 YYEEEE. The CDR3 has 13 amino acids. V lost 5 bases and J lost 7, with 13 bases in between. This chain's CDR3 is CASRRQVPNEQFF. In DNA form, the CDR3 reads TGTGCCAGCAGGCGACAGGTCCCTAATGAGCAGTTCTTC.

For this clone: Other DNA sequences in the same sample also yield this CDR3. V is TRBV5-4 and J is TRBJ2-3; 8 bases are a match to TRBD1. Trimming took 0 bases from V and 3 from J; bases not matched to a gene: 3. The CDR3 consists of 15 residues. Germline V gives CDR1 SGHNT, CDR2 YYREEE (reference sequence). The CDR3 DNA sequence: TGTGCCAGCAGCTTGGCAGGGGGCGGAACAGATACGCAGTATTTT. It translates to CASSLAGGGTDTQYF.

This chain links TRBV28 with TRBJ1-1; TRBD1 is a possible D gene (5 bases). The CDR3 covers 12 residues. V lost 3 bases and J 8 bases, leaving 10 bases between the germline ends. CDR1 is MDHEN and CDR2 is SYDVKM in the germline V gene. CDR3 amino acids: CASSLLGPEAFF. The CDR3 region has the DNA TGTGCCAGCAGTTTGCTGGGGCCCGAAGCTTTCTTT.

This chain uses TRBV5-1 with TRBJ2-2, with D unclear. In germline, CDR1 is SGHRS, CDR2 YFSETQ. The CDR3 loop spans 14 amino acids. Trimming removed 4 bases at V and 3 bases at J, with 10 bases between. Here the CDR3 reads CASSPGIYTGELFF. CDR3 DNA sequence: TGCGCCAGCAGCCCCGGTATTTACACCGGGGAGCTGTTTTTT.

This clone was detected once. The chain uses TRBV4-1 and TRBJ2-1, with 7 bases matching TRBD2. CDR1 is MGHRA, CDR2 YSYEKL, per germline. This CDR3 is built from 17 residues. V gave up 0 bases and J gave up 5 bases; unmatched junction bases: 10. This CDR3 reads CASSQDSGGSVDNEQFF. The CDR3 region has the DNA TGCGCCAGCAGCCAAGATTCGGGCGGGAGTGTCGACAATGAGCAGTTCTTC.

CDR3 bases: TGTGCCTGGAGTGCGAACAGGGGAGAGACACCCCTCCACTTT. Amino acid sequence: CAWSANRGETPLHF. This rearrangement joins TRBV30 to TRBJ1-6; 7 bases line up with TRBD1. The J segment lost 11 bases and the V segment lost 1 base, leaving 8 bases of the junction unmatched. Per germline, CDR1 GTSNPN and CDR2 SVGIG (reference sequence). This CDR3 has 14 residues.

This chain links TRBV18 with TRBJ2-7; D remains unclear. Germline lookup yields CDR1 KGHSH and CDR2 LQKENI. The CDR3 loop spans 15 amino acids. Trimming removed 0 bases from V and 2 bases from J, with 11 bases in between. CDR3 loop: CASSPPAQATYEQYF. The CDR3 DNA follows: TGTGCCAGCTCACCACCCGCCCAGGCAACCTACGAGCAGTACTTC.

This clone was seen a single time. The chain employs TRBV10-3 and TRBJ2-3; 8 bases map to TRBD2. J lost 2 bases, V lost 3 bases, and 7 bases had no gene match. CDR1 ENHRY and CDR2 SYGVKD come from the germline V gene. CDR3 length: 16 amino acids. The CDR3 is CAISELLRGVTDTQYF. The CDR3 coding sequence is TGTGCCATCAGTGAATTGCTGCGGGGGGTCACAGATACGCAGTATTTT.

CDR3 residues: CASSASQGADNSPLHF. The CDR3 nucleotides are TGTGCCAGCAGTGCCTCACAGGGGGCGGATAATTCACCCCTCCACTTT. The V call is TRBV6-1, the J call TRBJ1-6; 9 bases are a match to TRBD1. Germline V gives CDR1 MNHNS, CDR2 SASEGT. V gave up 4 bases and J gave up 5 bases; unmatched junction bases: 6. The CDR3 totals 16 residues.

The rearrangement uses TRBV29-1 and TRBJ2-6; 7 bases map to TRBD2. The trim removed 0 bases at V and 2 bases at J, leaving 7 bases unmatched. The germline gives CDR1 SQVTM, CDR2 ANQGSEA. The CDR3 contains 17 residues. The CDR3 reads CSVEERTRGAGANVLTF. The DNA for the CDR3 is TGCAGCGTTGAAGAGAGGACTAGAGGGGCTGGGGCCAACGTCCTGACTTTC. The full variable domain, its missing parts supplied by reference TRBV29-1 and TRBJ2-6, is SAVISQKPSRDICQRGTSLTIQCQVDSQVTMMFWYRQQPGQSLTLIATANQGSEATYESGFVIDKFPISRPNLTFSTLTVSNMSPEDSSIYLCSVEERTRGAGANVLTFGAGSRLTVL.